Following are 8 T cell receptor beta chains from one sample sequenced in a study of OX40 agonist ivuxolimab in advanced cancers. TCRdb's table, derived via immunoSEQ multiplex PCR, lists solely in-frame clones and lacks some. The sample includes some 10,000 clones, just over 75% of them seen just once. Sample: CD4+ or CD8+ T cells sorted from blood, taken in a trial of the OX40 agonist ivuxolimab. The receptors stem from an adult with an advanced solid tumor such as melanoma, head and neck, liver or kidney cancer.

Only one count was recorded for this clone. The rearrangement joins TRBV10-1 to TRBJ2-1; D gene uncertain. Trimming left V 6 bases short and J 10 bases short, with 10 bases between. CDR3 length equals 11 residues. Germline values: CDR1 WNHNN, CDR2 SYGVQD (reference sequence). In nucleotides, the CDR3 is TGCGCCAGCAGCCCCCCCGGCGAGCAGTTCTTC. Residues: CASSPPGEQFF.

J is TRBJ2-1 and V is TRBV6-4; D unclear. V was trimmed by 0 bases and J by 4 bases, leaving 10 bases between them. The CDR3 has 15 amino acids. Germline CDR1 is MRHNA and CDR2 is SNTAGT. The CDR3 bases are TGTGCCAGCAGTGACTCGGCTGAACCTTACAATGAGCAGTTCTTC. Its protein product is CASSDSAEPYNEQFF.

V usage is TRBV5-1 and J usage is TRBJ2-3; 12 nucleotides align to TRBD2. J lost 2 bases, V lost 4 bases, and 2 bases had no gene match. Germline lookup yields CDR1 SGHRS and CDR2 YFSETQ. This CDR3 has 15 residues. The CDR3, as DNA: TGCGCCAGCAGCGGACTAGCGGGGTTCACAGATACGCAGTATTTT. It specifies CASSGLAGFTDTQYF.

The V and J genes are TRBV6-5 and TRBJ2-1; 10 bases map to TRBD2. CDR3 length: 15 residues. The junction had 11 bases not matched to a gene; V was cut back by 10 bases and J by 5 bases. The germline CDR1 and CDR2 sequences are MNHEY and SVGAGI. In DNA form, the CDR3 reads TGTGCCACCCAGTTACTAGCGGGACACGACAATGAGCAGTTCTTC. Translating it yields CATQLLAGHDNEQFF.

The rearrangement joins TRBV6-5 to TRBJ1-1; D may be TRBD1 (5 bases). The germline V gene encodes CDR1 MNHEY and CDR2 SVGAGI. The CDR3 contains 13 residues. V was cut by 7 bases and J by 0 bases, with 9 bases left in between. CDR3 in amino acids: CASMEGLNTEAFF. The CDR3 nucleotides read TGTGCCAGCATGGAGGGACTGAACACTGAAGCTTTCTTT.

The rearrangement joins TRBV12-5 to TRBJ2-1, with TRBD2 matching over 11 bases. CDR1 is LGHNT, CDR2 FRNRAP, per germline. V gave up 6 bases and J gave up 6 bases; unmatched junction bases: 7. CDR3 size: 15 residues. The CDR3: CASGLGTSGTNEQFF. The CDR3 coding sequence is TGTGCTAGTGGGCTCGGGACTAGCGGAACCAATGAGCAGTTCTTC.

V is TRBV5-4 and J is TRBJ1-1; 9 bases line up with TRBD1. V dropped 3 bases and J dropped 0; count of bases not matched to a gene: 12. The germline gives CDR1 SGHNT, CDR2 YYREEE (reference sequence). The CDR3 loop spans 18 amino acids. The CDR3 loop reads CASSYRRTGVVVNTEAFF. Written as DNA, the CDR3 is TGTGCCAGCAGCTACCGGAGGACAGGGGTCGTGGTGAACACTGAAGCTTTCTTT.

This sequence joins TRBV2 and TRBJ1-5; perhaps TRBD1 as D (5 bases). CDR1 and CDR2 from the germline V gene are SNHLY and FYNNEI. V lost 4 bases, J lost 3 bases, and 10 bases lay in between. This CDR3 comprises 14 residues. The CDR3 loop is CASSAGGFNQPQHF. For the CDR3, the DNA is TGTGCCAGCAGTGCGGGGGGGTTCAATCAGCCCCAGCATTTT.